A selection of T cell receptor beta chains follows, all from one sample in a study of tumor-infiltrating lymphocytes in primary liver carcinoma. One entry per CDR3 protein results from TCRdb running MiXCR on the multiplex PCR reads. Among about 200,000 distinct CDR3 sequences, about 85% were seen once, and the ten largest hold 15% to 20%. Sequences were obtained from tumor tissue from primary liver carcinoma. These receptors were taken from a man aged 40-50 years with primary liver carcinoma and hepatitis B virus infection. CDR3s include the opening cysteine and the closing phenylalanine or tryptophan. The D gene is left open where the match is weak. Part of the rows lack a size; the others show once, few, many or a class for expanded clones.

D gene: TRBD1
clone size: NA
J gene: TRBJ1-2
V gene: TRBV29-1
CDR3 DNA: TGCAGCGTTGGTCCACAGGGGCATGACTACACCTTC
CDR3 protein: CSVGPQGHDYTF

D gene: TRBD2
clone size: NA
J gene: TRBJ2-1
V gene: TRBV30
CDR3 DNA: TGTGCCTGTAGTGCCGAACTAACGGGAGTGGGAGGGGAGCAGTTCTTC
CDR3 protein: CACSAELTGVGGEQFF

D gene: NA
clone size: NA
J gene: TRBJ2-7
V gene: TRBV29-1
CDR3 DNA: TGCAGCGTTTATCTGGGGGTGGATGAGCAGTACTTC
CDR3 protein: CSVYLGVDEQYF

D gene: NA
clone size: NA
J gene: TRBJ2-2
V gene: TRBV6-5
CDR3 DNA: TGTGCCAGCAAACGTAGCAGAGTCACCGGGGAGCTGTTTTTT
CDR3 protein: CASKRSRVTGELFF

D gene: NA
clone size: NA
J gene: TRBJ2-1
V gene: TRBV29-1
CDR3 DNA: TGCAGCGTTGAAGCAGGGGACACCTACAATGAGCAGTTCTTT
CDR3 protein: CSVEAGDTYNEQFF

D gene: NA
clone size: NA
J gene: TRBJ2-1
V gene: TRBV7-9
CDR3 DNA: TGTACCAGCAGCCGGGACCGATCCTACAATGAGCAGTTCTTC
CDR3 protein: CTSSRDRSYNEQFF

D gene: TRBD1
clone size: NA
J gene: TRBJ1-1
V gene: TRBV12-3/TRBV12-4
CDR3 DNA: TGTGCCAGCAGCCGCGCGGGACAGGGTTTGAACACTGAACCTTTCTTT
CDR3 protein: CASSRAGQGLNTEPFF

D gene: NA
clone size: NA
J gene: TRBJ2-1
V gene: TRBV29-1
CDR3 DNA: TGCAGCGTTGTGGGAGTGAAAGAGGCCAATGAGCAGTTCTTC
CDR3 protein: CSVVGVKEANEQFF

D gene: TRBD1
clone size: NA
J gene: TRBJ1-5
V gene: TRBV30
CDR3 DNA: TGTGCCTGGAGTGGGACAGGTGACGGTCAGCCCCAACATTTT
CDR3 protein: CAWSGTGDGQPQHF

D gene: NA
clone size: NA
J gene: TRBJ2-4
V gene: TRBV7-8
CDR3 DNA: TGTGCCAGCAGCCCCCTTTCCAGCGGATTACCCAAGAACATTCAGTACTTC
CDR3 protein: CASSPLSSGLPKNIQYF

D gene: NA
clone size: many
J gene: TRBJ1-1
V gene: TRBV5-1
CDR3 DNA: TGCGCCAGCAGGAACGGGGACGTTTCGGGAGTTGAAGCTTTCTTT
CDR3 protein: CASRNGDVSGVEAFF

D gene: TRBD1
clone size: NA
J gene: TRBJ1-2
V gene: TRBV6-1
CDR3 DNA: TGTGCCAGCAGTAAAGGCAGGGGGCGGAACATCTTC
CDR3 protein: CASSKGRGRNIF

D gene: TRBD1
clone size: NA
J gene: TRBJ2-5
V gene: TRBV10-3
CDR3 DNA: TGTGCCACCAGTGCGACAGGGTTGGGAGAGACCCGGTACTTC
CDR3 protein: CATSATGLGETRYF

D gene: NA
clone size: NA
J gene: TRBJ2-7
V gene: TRBV28
CDR3 DNA: TGTGCTAGCAGTCCACTACAGGCCGAGCAGTACTTC
CDR3 protein: CASSPLQAEQYF

D gene: NA
clone size: few
J gene: TRBJ2-3
V gene: TRBV5-4
CDR3 DNA: TGTGCCAGCAGCCAAGCTTTACAGAGGGCAACAGATACGCAGTATTTT
CDR3 protein: CASSQALQRATDTQYF

D gene: NA
clone size: few
J gene: TRBJ1-5
V gene: TRBV28
CDR3 DNA: TGTGCCAGCAGCTCCCTTCGGGTTGGGGACAATCAGCCCCAGCATTTT
CDR3 protein: CASSSLRVGDNQPQHF

D gene: TRBD2
clone size: NA
J gene: TRBJ2-7
V gene: TRBV7-9
CDR3 DNA: TGTGCCAGCAGCTGGACTAGCGGGAGTTTCTACGTGCAGTACTTC
CDR3 protein: CASSWTSGSFYVQYF

D gene: TRBD2
clone size: NA
J gene: TRBJ2-4
V gene: TRBV4-1
CDR3 DNA: TGCGCCAACAGCCATGTACTAGCGCTGGGGGGAAACATTCAGTACTTC
CDR3 protein: CANSHVLALGGNIQYF

D gene: NA
clone size: NA
J gene: TRBJ2-4
V gene: TRBV4-3
CDR3 DNA: TGCGCCAGCAGCCAAGATGACAGCCTAAACAAAAACATTCGGTGCTTC
CDR3 protein: CASSQDDSLNKNIRCF

D gene: NA
clone size: NA
J gene: TRBJ2-5
V gene: TRBV4-2
CDR3 DNA: TGTGCCAGCAGCAGGACGGACGGCTACCAAGAGACCCAATACTTC
CDR3 protein: CASSRTDGYQETQYF

D gene: NA
clone size: NA
J gene: TRBJ2-7
V gene: TRBV6-6
CDR3 DNA: TGTGCCAGTAGCCCGCGAGAGGGACCGTTCTACGAGCAGTACTTC
CDR3 protein: CASSPREGPFYEQYF

D gene: NA
clone size: NA
J gene: TRBJ2-7
V gene: TRBV29-1
CDR3 DNA: TGCAGCGCCAGGGACTCTATGGGCGAGCAGTACTTC
CDR3 protein: CSARDSMGEQYF

D gene: TRBD1
clone size: NA
J gene: TRBJ1-2
V gene: TRBV12-3/TRBV12-4
CDR3 DNA: TGTGCCTTCGGACAGGGAGTCGATGGCTGCACCTTC
CDR3 protein: CAFGQGVDGCTF

D gene: NA
clone size: NA
J gene: TRBJ2-5
V gene: TRBV11-2
CDR3 DNA: TGTGCCAGTAGCCCTAGCTCAATCCAGAGCACTGGGCGGGAGACCCAGTACTTC
CDR3 protein: CASSPSSIQSTGRETQYF

D gene: NA
clone size: few
J gene: TRBJ2-3
V gene: TRBV11-1
CDR3 DNA: TGTGCTAGCAGCTCTGGGGGGAGCTCTGTTGGAGCCCACACAGATACGCAGTATTTT
CDR3 protein: CASSSGGSSVGAHTDTQYF

D gene: NA
clone size: NA
J gene: TRBJ2-7
V gene: TRBV4-1
CDR3 DNA: TGCGCCAGCAGCCAGGGGTTAGTGGGAGTGAAAGAGCAGTACTTC
CDR3 protein: CASSQGLVGVKEQYF

D gene: NA
clone size: NA
J gene: TRBJ2-3
V gene: TRBV29-1
CDR3 DNA: TGCAGTGTTGAGGGCGGGGCCTGCATTACAGATACGCAGTATTTT
CDR3 protein: CSVEGGACITDTQYF

D gene: NA
clone size: NA
J gene: TRBJ1-5
V gene: TRBV20-1
CDR3 DNA: TGCAGTGCTTACCGGAGGGGTGATCAGCCCCAGCATTTT
CDR3 protein: CSAYRRGDQPQHF

D gene: TRBD1
clone size: many
J gene: TRBJ1-5
V gene: TRBV6-1
CDR3 DNA: TGTGCCAGCATATTCACCTTCGGACAGGGAGGCGATCAGCCCCAGCATTTT
CDR3 protein: CASIFTFGQGGDQPQHF

D gene: TRBD2
clone size: NA
J gene: TRBJ2-1
V gene: TRBV11-2
CDR3 DNA: TGTGCCAGCAGCAACCCCGGGACTAGCGATAGCAATGTGCAGTTCTTC
CDR3 protein: CASSNPGTSDSNVQFF

D gene: NA
clone size: NA
J gene: TRBJ2-5
V gene: TRBV4-2
CDR3 DNA: TGTGCCAGCAGTCAAGAAGGTACGGTTACGTACCAAGAGATCCAGTACTTT
CDR3 protein: CASSQEGTVTYQEIQYF

D gene: NA
clone size: NA
J gene: TRBJ2-1
V gene: TRBV11-3
CDR3 DNA: TGTGCCAGCAGCTTAAATGACATTGAGCTGTTCTTC
CDR3 protein: CASSLNDIELFF

D gene: TRBD1
clone size: NA
J gene: TRBJ2-7
V gene: TRBV29-1
CDR3 DNA: TGCAGCGATGCCCCGACAGGGCTCCACGAACGGTACTTC
CDR3 protein: CSDAPTGLHERYF

D gene: NA
clone size: NA
J gene: TRBJ2-5
V gene: TRBV11-2
CDR3 DNA: TGTGCCAACAGTCTAGAGGATGTGCCCCAGTACTTC
CDR3 protein: CANSLEDVPQYF

D gene: NA
clone size: few
J gene: TRBJ2-7
V gene: TRBV6-6
CDR3 DNA: TGTGCCAGCAGTTACCAGAGTGGGTACGAGCAGTATTTC
CDR3 protein: CASSYQSGYEQYF

D gene: NA
clone size: NA
J gene: TRBJ2-2
V gene: TRBV5-4
CDR3 DNA: TGTACCAGCAACTTGGGAGGTAGCGGAAGGACCGGGGAGCTGTTTTTT
CDR3 protein: CTSNLGGSGRTGELFF

D gene: NA
clone size: NA
J gene: TRBJ1-2
V gene: TRBV4-3
CDR3 DNA: TGCACCAGCAGCCAGGCAGGGGCAGGTAGGGACTATGGCTACACCTTC
CDR3 protein: CTSSQAGAGRDYGYTF

D gene: NA
clone size: NA
J gene: TRBJ2-1
V gene: TRBV12-3/TRBV12-4
CDR3 DNA: TGTGCCAGCAAGGAAATGAGCTCCTACAATGAGCATTTCTTC
CDR3 protein: CASKEMSSYNEHFF

D gene: TRBD2
clone size: NA
J gene: TRBJ2-5
V gene: TRBV29-1
CDR3 DNA: TGCAGAGTTCGGACTAGCGGGAGTTGGGTAGAGACCCATTACTTC
CDR3 protein: CRVRTSGSWVETHYF

D gene: TRBD2
clone size: NA
J gene: TRBJ2-4
V gene: TRBV28
CDR3 DNA: TGTGTCAGCAATAGCGGGAGGGAAAACATTCAGTATTTC
CDR3 protein: CVSNSGRENIQYF

D gene: NA
clone size: NA
J gene: TRBJ2-1
V gene: TRBV9
CDR3 DNA: TGTGCCAGCAGCCATGGGCGGGATAACGATGAGCAGTTCTTC
CDR3 protein: CASSHGRDNDEQFF

D gene: TRBD1
clone size: NA
J gene: TRBJ2-3
V gene: TRBV29-1
CDR3 DNA: TGCAGTGTTGAGGGGGCCTCGGGAATCACAGATACGCAGTATTTT
CDR3 protein: CSVEGASGITDTQYF

D gene: TRBD2
clone size: few
J gene: TRBJ2-5
V gene: TRBV11-2
CDR3 DNA: TGTGTCAGCAGCCCTAACTCAATCCAGGGTACTGGGCGGGAGACCCAGTATTTC
CDR3 protein: CVSSPNSIQGTGRETQYF

D gene: NA
clone size: NA
J gene: TRBJ2-1
V gene: TRBV12-3/TRBV12-4
CDR3 DNA: TGTGCCAGCAGTTTAACAGATATGGATGAGCAGTTCTTC
CDR3 protein: CASSLTDMDEQFF

D gene: NA
clone size: NA
J gene: TRBJ2-7
V gene: TRBV6-6
CDR3 DNA: TGTGCCAGCCTTCGGGGCACCCTCTCCTACGAGCAGTACTTC
CDR3 protein: CASLRGTLSYEQYF

D gene: NA
clone size: NA
J gene: TRBJ2-1
V gene: TRBV29-1
CDR3 DNA: TGCAGCATTGATGTCGCGGGCCTCTACAATGAGCAGTTATTC
CDR3 protein: CSIDVAGLYNEQLF

D gene: NA
clone size: many
J gene: TRBJ1-1
V gene: TRBV29-1
CDR3 DNA: TGCAGCGTTGGACCCGGGTGGGCCATGAACACTGAAGCTTTCTTT
CDR3 protein: CSVGPGWAMNTEAFF

D gene: TRBD1
clone size: NA
J gene: TRBJ2-5
V gene: TRBV5-1
CDR3 DNA: TGCGCCAGCAGCTTACAGGGGGTGCAGGAGACCAAGTACTTC
CDR3 protein: CASSLQGVQETKYF

D gene: NA
clone size: once
J gene: TRBJ2-5
V gene: TRBV12-3/TRBV12-4
CDR3 DNA: TGTGCCAGCAGTTCAGTGCGTACCGGGGATACCCAGTATTTC
CDR3 protein: CASSSVRTGDTQYF

D gene: TRBD2
clone size: NA
J gene: TRBJ2-5
V gene: TRBV5-4
CDR3 DNA: TGTGCCAGCAGTCCGACTAGCGTAGAGGCCCAGTACTTC
CDR3 protein: CASSPTSVEAQYF

D gene: NA
clone size: NA
J gene: TRBJ1-1
V gene: TRBV4-3
CDR3 DNA: TGTGCCAGCAGCCAATATACTAAGAACACTGAAGCTCTCTTT
CDR3 protein: CASSQYTKNTEALF

D gene: NA
clone size: many
J gene: TRBJ2-3
V gene: TRBV28
CDR3 DNA: TGTGCCAGCAGTTTCCTCCGCGCTAGCGCCCGACGTACAGATACGCAGTATTTT
CDR3 protein: CASSFLRASARRTDTQYF

D gene: NA
clone size: NA
J gene: TRBJ1-4
V gene: TRBV14
CDR3 DNA: TGTGCCAGCACCTACTCCTTCGAGGGAAGACTGTTTTTT
CDR3 protein: CASTYSFEGRLFF

D gene: NA
clone size: NA
J gene: TRBJ2-5
V gene: TRBV2
CDR3 DNA: TGTGCCAGCAGTGGGGGGGCCGGAGAGACCCAGTACTTC
CDR3 protein: CASSGGAGETQYF

D gene: NA
clone size: NA
J gene: TRBJ1-2
V gene: TRBV29-1
CDR3 DNA: TGCAGCGTTGAAGGTCGGATTACAAACTATGGCTACACCTTC
CDR3 protein: CSVEGRITNYGYTF